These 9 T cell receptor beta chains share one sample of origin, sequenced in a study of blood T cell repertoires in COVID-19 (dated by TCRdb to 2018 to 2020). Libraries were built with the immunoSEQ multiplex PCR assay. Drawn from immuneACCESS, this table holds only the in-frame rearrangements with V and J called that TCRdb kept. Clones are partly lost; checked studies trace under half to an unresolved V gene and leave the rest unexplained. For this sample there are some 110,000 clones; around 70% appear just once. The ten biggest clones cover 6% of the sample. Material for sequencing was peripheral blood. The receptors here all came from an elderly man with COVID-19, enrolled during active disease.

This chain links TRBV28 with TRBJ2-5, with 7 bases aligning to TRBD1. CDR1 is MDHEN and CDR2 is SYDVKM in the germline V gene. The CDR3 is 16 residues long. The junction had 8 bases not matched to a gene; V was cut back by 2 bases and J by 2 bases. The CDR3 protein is CASSLTTGNGQETQYF. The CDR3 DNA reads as TGTGCCAGCAGTTTAACGACAGGGAATGGGCAAGAGACCCAGTACTTC. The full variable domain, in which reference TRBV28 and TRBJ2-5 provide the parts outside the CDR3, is DVKVTQSSRYLVKRTGEKVFLECVQDMDHENMFWYRQDPGLGLRLIYFSYDVKMKEKGDIPEGYSVSREKKERFSLILESASTNQTSMYLCASSLTTGNGQETQYFGPGTRLLVL.

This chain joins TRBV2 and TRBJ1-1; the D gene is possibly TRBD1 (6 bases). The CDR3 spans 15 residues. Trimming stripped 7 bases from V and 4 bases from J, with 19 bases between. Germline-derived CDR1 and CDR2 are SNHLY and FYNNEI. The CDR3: CASMAPWGRLTEAFF. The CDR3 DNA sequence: TGTGCCAGCATGGCGCCCTGGGGGCGCCTCACTGAAGCTTTCTTT.

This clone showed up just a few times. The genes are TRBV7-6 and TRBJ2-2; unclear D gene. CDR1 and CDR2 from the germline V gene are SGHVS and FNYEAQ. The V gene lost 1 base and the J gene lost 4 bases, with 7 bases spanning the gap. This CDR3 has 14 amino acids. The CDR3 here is CASSLEASTGELFF. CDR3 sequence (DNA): TGTGCCAGCAGCTTAGAAGCGAGCACCGGGGAGCTGTTTTTT.

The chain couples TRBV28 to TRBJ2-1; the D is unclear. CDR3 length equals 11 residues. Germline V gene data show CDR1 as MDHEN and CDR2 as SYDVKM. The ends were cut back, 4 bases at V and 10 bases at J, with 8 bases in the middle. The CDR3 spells CASSSRLEQFF. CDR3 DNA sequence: TGTGCCAGCAGTTCCAGGTTAGAGCAGTTCTTC.

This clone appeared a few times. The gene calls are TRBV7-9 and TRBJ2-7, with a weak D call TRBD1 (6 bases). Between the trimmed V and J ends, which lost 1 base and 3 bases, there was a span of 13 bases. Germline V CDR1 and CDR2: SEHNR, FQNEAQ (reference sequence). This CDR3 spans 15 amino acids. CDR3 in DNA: TGTGCCAGCAGCTTAGAATTTACAGGGTTCTACGAGCAGTACTTC. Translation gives CASSLEFTGFYEQYF.

The CDR3 loop is CASSLRIGTAYEQYF. DNA for the CDR3: TGCGCCAGCAGCTTGCGGATCGGGACAGCCTACGAGCAGTACTTC. This chain links TRBV5-1 with TRBJ2-7; 7 positions match TRBD1. CDR1 SGHRS and CDR2 YFSETQ come from the germline V gene. The V gene end was trimmed by 1 base and the J gene end by 2 bases; junction bases not matched to a gene: 6. The CDR3 consists of 15 residues.

CDR3 region: CASRGASNQPQHF. The CDR3 coding sequence is TGTGCCAGTAGGGGGGCCTCCAATCAGCCCCAGCATTTT. The chain uses TRBV19 and TRBJ1-5; possible D gene TRBD1, 6 bases. Deletions cut 6 bases from V and 3 bases from J, with 9 bases between. Looked up from germline, CDR1 is LNHDA and CDR2 is SQIVND (reference sequence). The CDR3 extends over 13 amino acids.

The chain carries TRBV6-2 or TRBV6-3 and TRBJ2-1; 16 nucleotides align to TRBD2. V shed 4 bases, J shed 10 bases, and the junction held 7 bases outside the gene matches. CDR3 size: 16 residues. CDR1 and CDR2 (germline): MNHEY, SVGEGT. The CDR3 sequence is CASSSPGLAGGDEQFF. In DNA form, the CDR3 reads TGTGCCAGCAGTTCACCGGGACTAGCGGGAGGGGACGAGCAGTTCTTC.

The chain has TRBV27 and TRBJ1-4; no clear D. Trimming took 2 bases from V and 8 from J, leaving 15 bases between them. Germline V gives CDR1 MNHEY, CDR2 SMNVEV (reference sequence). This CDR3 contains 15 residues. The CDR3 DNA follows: TGTGCCAGCAGTTTAAGGCCAGCGGGTAACGAAAAACTGTTTTTT. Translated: CASSLRPAGNEKLFF.